The source of this T cell receptor beta chain is a study of T cells in Graves' hyperthyroidism and ophthalmopathy. TCR beta CDR3 regions were amplified from RNA transcripts. The HTBI primer set served for first-round RT-PCR of the TCR CDR3. A single record per CDR3 protein comes from TCRdb applying MiXCR to the multiplex PCR reads. The repertoire holds fewer than 550,000 distinct CDR3 sequences, with 15% to 17% as singletons. This clonotype was observed at least ten times. V trimming: 7 bases; J trimming: 3 bases; junction bases outside the gene matches: 9. Germline V gene sequence: CDR1 MNHEY, CDR2 SVGEGT. The CDR3 is 15 amino acids.

The rearrangement uses TRBV6-2 or TRBV6-3 and TRBJ2-5, with 9 bases aligning to TRBD2. This receptor was taken from a woman under 30 with Graves' hyperthyroidism. The specimen sequenced was blood. The CDR3 is CASTHAGGREETQYF. In DNA form, the CDR3 reads TGTGCCAGCACCCATGCGGGCGGGAGGGAAGAGACCCAGTACTTC.